The 22 T cell receptor beta chains given below trace back to one sample, sequenced in a study of blood T cell repertoires in COVID-19. TCRdb keeps only in-frame clones here, not all; method: immunoSEQ multiplex PCR. The sample has around 150,000 clones; 70% to 80% are singletons. The source material was peripheral blood. These receptors all come from a middle-aged man with acute or convalescent COVID-19.

The genes are TRBV9 and TRBJ2-5, with 10 bases identical to TRBD2. The CDR3 is made up of 15 amino acids. The germline gives CDR1 SGDLS, CDR2 YYNGEE. Losses at the gene ends were 0 bases for V and 1 base for J; bases not matched to a gene: 0. As DNA, the CDR3 is TGTGCCAGCAGCGTAGCTAGCGGGGGCCAAGAGACCCAGTACTTC. Translated, it gives CASSVASGGQETQYF.

By sample share, this clone is large. The chain joins TRBV6-5 to TRBJ1-1; possibly TRBD1 for D (6 bases). CDR3 size: 13 residues. The V gene lost 6 bases and the J gene lost 4 bases, with 12 bases spanning the gap. Looked up from germline, CDR1 is MNHEY and CDR2 is SVGAGI. CDR3 region: CASRAGAGTEAFF. In DNA form, the CDR3 reads TGTGCCAGCAGGGCGGGGGCGGGCACTGAAGCTTTCTTT.

The chain uses TRBV6-5 and TRBJ2-5; 9 nucleotides line up with TRBD2. The CDR3 contains 12 residues. Germline V CDR1 and CDR2: MNHEY, SVGAGI. V was pared by 11 bases and J by 4 bases, with 5 bases of the junction left unmatched. CDR3 loop: CAAGGWAETQYF. CDR3 nucleotides: TGTGCCGCGGGGGGGTGGGCAGAGACCCAGTACTTC.

This clone was seen only a few times. J is TRBJ2-1 and V is TRBV9, with D possibly TRBD2 on 6 matching bases. This CDR3 contains 14 residues. Trimming took 4 bases from V and 8 from J, leaving 16 bases between them. The V gene's germline CDR1 is SGDLS and CDR2 YYNGEE. The DNA for the CDR3 is TGTGCCAGCAGCACCCGCCTAGCGAGGGATGAGCAGTTCTTC. Amino acid sequence: CASSTRLARDEQFF.

The chain carries TRBV29-1 and TRBJ1-1; tentative D call: TRBD1 (5 bases). V was pared by 6 bases and J by 0 bases, with 11 bases between. CDR1 is SQVTM and CDR2 is ANQGSEA in the germline V gene. The CDR3 is made up of 13 amino acids. CDR3: CSVTGTLNTEAFF. As DNA, the CDR3 is TGCAGCGTCACAGGAACCCTGAACACTGAAGCTTTCTTT.

The CDR3 nucleotides read TGTGCCACCAGTGGAGGACTAGCGGGCAACGGGGAGCTGTTTTTT. Protein product: CATSGGLAGNGELFF. The V gene is TRBV24-1, the J gene TRBJ2-2; 11 nucleotides line up with TRBD2. CDR1 KGHDR and CDR2 SFDVKD come from the germline V gene. This CDR3 is built from 15 residues. The V and J ends lost 5 bases and 7 bases, in that order; junction bases with no gene match: 5.

V usage is TRBV14 and J usage is TRBJ1-2; no definite D call. The CDR3 runs 13 residues. V was clipped by 1 base and J by 5 bases, with 8 bases between them. The V gene's germline CDR1 is SGHDN and CDR2 FVKESK. The CDR3 nucleotides are TGTGCCAGCAGCCAAGTTATGCGATATGGCTACACCTTC. Protein product: CASSQVMRYGYTF.

The genes are TRBV29-1 and TRBJ1-2; TRBD1 matches 9 bases. The germline V gene encodes CDR1 SQVTM and CDR2 ANQGSEA. Germline trimming cut 3 bases from V and 6 bases from J; bases unmatched to any gene: 11. The length of the CDR3 is 15 residues. As DNA, the CDR3 is TGCAGCGTTGACACTATGGGACAGGGAGGGGATGGCTACACCTTC. Its translation: CSVDTMGQGGDGYTF.

The gene calls are TRBV2 and TRBJ2-1; TRBD1 is a possible D gene (6 bases). This CDR3 spans 14 amino acids. Germline V gene sequence: CDR1 SNHLY, CDR2 FYNNEI. Trimming cost V 11 bases and J 0 bases, with 14 bases left between them. The DNA for the CDR3 is TGTGCCCGCCGGACAGCTAGCTCCTACAATGAGCAGTTCTTC. It is translated as CARRTASSYNEQFF. The variable domain in full, completed from reference TRBV2 and TRBJ2-1, reads EPEVTQTPSHQVTQMGQEVILRCVPISNHLYFYWYRQILGQKVEFLVSFYNNEISEKSEIFDDQFSVERPDGSNFTLKIRSTKLEDSAMYFCARRTASSYNEQFFGPGTRLTVL.

The V call is TRBV6-6, the J call TRBJ1-6, with D hard to call. The ends were cut back, 5 bases at V and 10 bases at J, with 9 bases in the middle. The CDR3 is 12 amino acids. Germline V lookup: CDR1 MNHNY, CDR2 SVGAGI (reference sequence). CDR3 protein: CASSPGGSPLHF. For the CDR3, the DNA is TGTGCCAGCAGTCCGGGTGGGTCACCCCTCCACTTT.

In its sample, this clone was seen a few times. This sequence joins TRBV5-5 and TRBJ2-1, with 7 bases aligning to TRBD1. This CDR3 is built from 16 residues. V was pared by 0 bases and J by 4 bases, with 7 bases of the junction left unmatched. Germline V gene lookup returns CDR1 SGHKS and CDR2 YYEKEE (reference sequence). For the CDR3, the DNA is TGTGCCAGCAGCTTGGGAGACGGGACAGTATACAATGAGCAGTTCTTC. Protein product: CASSLGDGTVYNEQFF. The variable domain in full, with the rest retrieved from reference TRBV5-5 and TRBJ2-1, is DAGVTQSPTHLIKTRGQQVTLRCSPISGHKSVSWYQQVLGQGPQFIFQYYEKEERGRGNFPDRFSARQFPNYSSELNVNALLLGDSALYLCASSLGDGTVYNEQFFGPGTRLTVL.

This clone was seen a handful of times. This chain uses TRBV21-1 with TRBJ1-1. TRBV21-1 counts as a pseudogene. The length of the CDR3 is 18 residues. For the CDR3, the DNA is TGTGCCAGCAGCAAGGGAGGGCCGGGTAAGGGGATGAACACTGAAGCTTTCTTT. Its protein is CASSKGGPGKGMNTEAFF.

CDR3 DNA: TGCGCCAGCAGCTTGGTACAGGGCTATGGCTACACCTTC. Protein product: CASSLVQGYGYTF. The J gene is TRBJ1-2, the V gene TRBV5-1, with a possible D match to TRBD1 (6 bases). Germline CDR1 SGHRS, CDR2 YFSETQ. This CDR3 contains 13 residues. With 0 bases removed from V and 4 bases from J, the gap between germline ends came to 7 bases.

This clone came up many times. This chain links TRBV6-5 with TRBJ2-5; no clear D. Germline CDR1 MNHEY, CDR2 SVGAGI. Trimming pared 6 bases from V and 5 bases from J, leaving 13 bases between. The CDR3 contains 13 residues. The CDR3 loop is CASRPAKAETQYF. As DNA, the CDR3 is TGTGCCAGCAGGCCAGCGAAGGCCGAGACCCAGTACTTC.

The chain joins TRBV6-5 to TRBJ1-2; D is possibly TRBD1 (5 bases). Per germline, CDR1 MNHEY and CDR2 SVGAGI. Trimming took off 10 bases at V and 8 bases at J, with 23 bases between the two ends. The length of the CDR3 is 14 residues. Written as DNA, the CDR3 is TGTGCCACTACCCCCCCAGGGCCGGGGGACGGCTACACCTTC. Translated, it gives CATTPPGPGDGYTF.

V and J are TRBV18 and TRBJ1-5, with D possibly being TRBD1 (5 bases). V dropped 1 base and J dropped 4 bases, with 14 bases sitting between them. Germline V gives CDR1 KGHSH, CDR2 LQKENI. The CDR3 is made up of 16 amino acids. The CDR3 loop reads CASSPLGQGENQPQHF. In DNA form, the CDR3 reads TGTGCCAGCTCACCACTAGGGCAGGGTGAAAATCAGCCCCAGCATTTT.

This chain uses TRBV7-6 with TRBJ1-3; perhaps TRBD1 as D (5 bases). This CDR3 has 16 residues. CDR1 and CDR2 (germline): SGHVS, FNYEAQ. Trimming removed 0 bases at V and 0 bases at J, with 9 bases between. Written as DNA, the CDR3 is TGTGCCAGCAGCTTAGCAGGGGTGCCCTCTGGAAACACCATATATTTT. It specifies CASSLAGVPSGNTIYF.

The chain couples TRBV19 to TRBJ2-7; D is ambiguous. Germline-derived CDR1 and CDR2 are LNHDA and SQIVND (reference sequence). The V gene lost 4 bases and the J gene lost 2 bases, with 9 bases spanning the gap. The CDR3 covers 13 residues. The CDR3 loop reads CASSRALAYEQYV. The CDR3 DNA follows: TGTGCCAGTAGTAGGGCACTGGCCTACGAGCAGTACGTC.

This clone has a single count. The V call is TRBV30, the J call TRBJ1-4, with 11 nucleotides matching TRBD1. CDR3 size: 17 residues. V lost 0 bases to trimming and J lost 6 bases; unmatched junction nucleotides: 9. Germline-derived CDR1 and CDR2 are GTSNPN and SVGIG (reference sequence). The CDR3 sequence: CAWSVQDRGPRDEKLFF. CDR3 DNA: TGTGCCTGGAGTGTGCAGGACAGGGGGCCGAGGGATGAAAAACTGTTTTTT.

The chain couples TRBV5-6 to TRBJ1-1, with 8 bases fitting TRBD1. The CDR3 is 16 amino acids. Germline CDR1 reads SGHDT; CDR2 reads YYEEEE. Germline trimming cut 1 base from V and 3 bases from J; bases unmatched to any gene: 8. Here the CDR3 reads CASSLIGQGGDTEAFF. The CDR3 DNA reads TGTGCCAGCAGCTTGATTGGACAGGGTGGCGACACTGAAGCTTTCTTT.

This chain connects TRBV11-2 to TRBJ2-7; TRBD2 is a possible D gene (6 bases). Trimming removed 1 base from V and 7 bases from J, with 17 bases in between. Germline loops: CDR1 SGHAT, CDR2 FQNNGV. This CDR3 is built from 15 residues. The CDR3 region has the DNA TGTGCCAGCAGCTTAGGTCGCCACCCTCGGGGGGAGCAGTACGTC. Amino acid sequence: CASSLGRHPRGEQYV.

This rearrangement joins TRBV7-9 to TRBJ2-7; TRBD1 aligns across 8 bases. This CDR3 contains 15 residues. CDR1 and CDR2 from the germline V gene are SEHNR and FQNEAQ (reference sequence). V lost 3 bases and J lost 4; bases outside the gene matches: 8. The CDR3 DNA is TGTGCCAGCAGCTTTAGGACAGGGTTACGGTACGAGCAGTACTTC. Translation: CASSFRTGLRYEQYF.